The 13 T cell receptor beta chains in this list originate from one sample, sequenced in a study of Graves' ophthalmopathy and Graves' hyperthyroidism. RNA transcripts yielded amplified TCR beta CDR3 regions. An opening RT-PCR round employed HTBI primers and preceded a second-round multiplex PCR. MiXCR, run by TCRdb on the multiplex PCR reads, gives a single entry per CDR3 protein. In the table there are almost 750,000 distinct CDR3 sequences, roughly 41% of which are singletons. The sequenced sample was peripheral blood. These receptors all stem from an adult man with Graves' ophthalmopathy.

In its sample, this clonotype was seen once. The chain has TRBV11-2 and TRBJ2-5; 7 nucleotides align to TRBD1. CDR3 length equals 17 residues. Trimming took 5 bases from V and 2 from J; bases not matched to a gene: 14. CDR1 SGHAT and CDR2 FQNNGV come from the germline V gene. In DNA, the CDR3 is TGTGCCAGCAGCACCTCGCCAGGGGGTGTAAAACAAGAGACCCAGTACTTC. Translating gives CASSTSPGGVKQETQYF.

This chain joins TRBV25-1 and TRBJ1-4, with unresolved D. Germline V gene sequence: CDR1 MGHDK, CDR2 SYGVNS. The V end was cut by 6 bases, the J end by 7 bases, with 9 bases between. This CDR3 comprises 12 residues. CDR3 in DNA: TGTGCCAGCAGCGGGGTTACTGAAAAACTGTTTTTT. Translation: CASSGVTEKLFF.

This clonotype is a singleton in its sample. The chain combines TRBV29-1 with TRBJ2-3; 10 positions agree with TRBD2. Trimming removed 3 bases from V and 8 bases from J; junction bases left unmatched: 11. Looked up from germline, CDR1 is SQVTM and CDR2 is ANQGSEA. The CDR3 spans 15 residues. The CDR3, as DNA: TGCAGCGTTGACGGACTAGCGGAGATGCTGGGTACGCAGTATTTT. This sequence encodes CSVDGLAEMLGTQYF.

J is TRBJ1-3 and V is TRBV12-3 or TRBV12-4; D is unclear. Trimming took 6 bases from V and 2 from J, leaving 8 bases between them. The CDR3 has 13 amino acids. CDR3 loop: CASRRPPGNTIYF. For the CDR3, the DNA is TGTGCCAGCAGGCGCCCACCTGGAAACACCATATATTTT.

The gene calls are TRBV2 and TRBJ1-2; perhaps TRBD1 as D (5 bases). Germline values: CDR1 SNHLY, CDR2 FYNNEI. Trimming took 6 bases from V and 5 from J, leaving 19 bases between them. CDR3 length: 15 amino acids. The CDR3 coding sequence is TGTGCCAGCAGCTCCCGGGAGGGGAGGAGTTATGGCTACACCTTC. Its translation: CASSSREGRSYGYTF.

This clonotype was counted ten times or more. V is TRBV12-3 or TRBV12-4 and J is TRBJ1-6; D is ambiguous. V dropped 3 bases and J dropped 13 bases, with 13 bases sitting between them. The CDR3 covers 13 residues. The chain's CDR3 is CASSFETLAPLHF. DNA of the CDR3: TGTGCCAGCAGTTTCGAGACATTGGCCCCCCTCCACTTT.

This clonotype has more than one count but fewer than ten. The chain links TRBV9 to TRBJ2-7, with D perhaps matching TRBD1 (5 bases). CDR3 size: 15 residues. Per germline, CDR1 SGDLS and CDR2 YYNGEE. Trimming removed 3 bases at V and 0 bases at J, with 13 bases between. CDR3 protein: CASSAYDSISYEQYF. CDR3 bases: TGTGCCAGCAGCGCGTACGACAGTATCTCCTACGAGCAGTACTTC.

The chain carries TRBV9 and TRBJ2-5; 7 bases align to TRBD1. With V trimmed by 3 bases and J by 2 bases, 4 bases remained unmatched. Germline V lookup: CDR1 SGDLS, CDR2 YYNGEE. The CDR3 runs to 14 residues. The CDR3 reads CASSGGTVQETQYF. The DNA for the CDR3 is TGTGCCAGCAGCGGAGGGACAGTACAAGAGACCCAGTACTTC.

The CDR3 loop reads CAISRGYEQYF. For the CDR3, the DNA is TGTGCCATCAGCCGAGGTTACGAGCAGTACTTC. The chain employs TRBV10-3 and TRBJ2-7; no clear D. The CDR3 has 11 amino acids. V was trimmed by 6 bases and J by 4 bases, leaving 7 bases between them. Germline CDR1 and CDR2: ENHRY and SYGVKD.

This clonotype was counted between two and nine times. The rearrangement joins TRBV7-9 to TRBJ2-2; 8 bases fit TRBD2. V was clipped by 8 bases and J by 3 bases; unmatched bases: 8. This CDR3 is 15 amino acids long. Germline lookup yields CDR1 SEHNR and CDR2 FQNEAQ (reference sequence). CDR3 nucleotides: TGTGCCAGCCTATGGGGACTAGAGGACACCGGGGAGCTGTTTTTT. This sequence encodes CASLWGLEDTGELFF.

A note on this clonotype: One end of the junction does not line up with germline, which may come from a read error. V and J are TRBV19 and TRBJ1-5, with 7 bases matching TRBD1. The V gene's germline CDR1 is LNHDA and CDR2 SQIVND (reference sequence). The CDR3 is 14 residues long. CDR3 sequence: CAGSRDRVNQPQHF. The CDR3 region has the DNA TGTGCCGGTAGTCGAGACAGGGTAAATCAGCCCCAGCATTTT.

On this clonotype itself: Possible read error: a much larger clone is one base away. The rearrangement joins TRBV7-9 to TRBJ2-2, with a weak D call TRBD2 (5 bases). The germline V and J ends were trimmed by 8 bases and 3 bases, with 13 bases remaining between them. Germline CDR1 reads SEHNR; CDR2 reads FQNEAQ (reference sequence). The CDR3 has 14 residues. This chain's CDR3 is CASARARHTGELFF. Written as DNA, the CDR3 is TGTGCCAGCGCGAGGGCTCGGCACACCGGGGAGCTGTTTTTT.

The rearrangement links TRBV6-1 to TRBJ1-4; D is ambiguous. The CDR3 is 11 residues long. Trimming took 7 bases from V and 13 from J, leaving 13 bases between them. Germline V lookup: CDR1 MNHNS, CDR2 SASEGT. The CDR3 reads CASTPGTRLFF. In DNA, the CDR3 is TGTGCCAGCACTCCGGGAACTAGACTGTTTTTT.